The TCR beta chain under discussion was sequenced for a study of cytomegalovirus exposure and HLA in healthy donors. Primers: 60 Vbeta forward and 13 Jbeta reverse. The method was immunoSEQ multiplex PCR; TCRdb's version includes in-frame clones alone and lacks a portion of them. This table has more than 95,000 clones, over 60% appearing once. The CDR3 length is 17 residues. V lost 7 bases, J lost 2 bases, and 23 bases lay in between. Germline V gene lookup returns CDR1 SGHTS and CDR2 YDEGEE. The source material was PBMCs. The gene calls are TRBV5-8 and TRBJ2-3; TRBD2 might be the D (6 bases). This sequence originates from a woman aged 40 to 50 in good health and CMV-seropositive. In nucleotides, the CDR3 is TGTGCCAGCCCGGACGGGTTGGGCGGGGCGTCCACAGATACGCAGTATTTT. Encoded protein: CASPDGLGGASTDTQYF.